A single sample is the source of the 19 T cell receptor beta chains below, sequenced in a study of shared clonotypes between healthy human individuals. Clones were sequenced by immunoSEQ multiplex PCR, and TCRdb holds only the in-frame ones, with some missing. This table has over a million clones, roughly 80% appearing once. Sequenced sample: memory CD4+ T cells sorted from blood. The subset denotes: CD45RA-negative fraction. The source is a man younger than 35 in good health.

This clone was seen a handful of times. The CDR3 loop is CASSEFTWGTEAFF. The CDR3 coding sequence is TGTGCCAGCAGTGAGTTTACGTGGGGAACTGAAGCTTTCTTT. The chain carries TRBV25-1 and TRBJ1-1; no firm D call. Looked up from germline, CDR1 is MGHDK and CDR2 is SYGVNS. V was trimmed by 3 bases and J by 5 bases, leaving 13 bases between them. The CDR3 runs 14 residues.

In the case of this clone: It differs at one base from a far larger clone, so likely a read error. The rearrangement joins TRBV6-5 to TRBJ2-3; D possibly corresponds to TRBD2 (6 bases). CDR3 size: 13 residues. Germline values: CDR1 MNHEY, CDR2 SVGAGI. The germline V and J ends were trimmed by 6 bases and 1 base, with 8 bases remaining between them. The CDR3 sequence: CASRRGGTDTQYF. DNA of the CDR3: TGTGCCAGCAGACGCGGGGGCACAGATACGCAGTATTTT.

The chain joins TRBV28 to TRBJ2-1; D might be TRBD1 (5 bases). Trimming took 7 bases from V and 2 from J, leaving 12 bases between them. The CDR3 runs to 14 residues. Looked up from germline, CDR1 is MDHEN and CDR2 is SYDVKM. The CDR3 nucleotides read TGTGCCAGCACCTTGCAGGGCACCTACAATGAGCAGTTCTTC. Protein product: CASTLQGTYNEQFF. The entire variable domain, with the rest obtained from reference TRBV28 and TRBJ2-1, is as follows: DVKVTQSSRYLVKRTGEKVFLECVQDMDHENMFWYRQDPGLGLRLIYFSYDVKMKEKGDIPEGYSVSREKKERFSLILESASTNQTSMYLCASTLQGTYNEQFFGPGTRLTVL.

The chain uses TRBV7-8 and TRBJ2-3; D possibly corresponds to TRBD1 (5 bases). Looked up from germline, CDR1 is SGHVS and CDR2 is FQNEAQ. This CDR3 spans 15 amino acids. V lost 3 bases, J lost 2 bases, and 12 bases lay in between. CDR3 in amino acids: CASSLADRTTDTQYF. CDR3 nucleotides: TGTGCCAGCAGCTTGGCAGACAGAACCACAGATACGCAGTATTTT.

This clone was found a few times. A much larger clone differs from this one at a single base, so this may be a read error. Other DNA sequences in this specimen translate into the identical CDR3. J is TRBJ2-5 and V is TRBV30; D is undetermined. TRBJ2-7 explains the end of the DNA better; the J call may be wrong. This CDR3 region has 12 residues. Germline V gene lookup returns CDR1 GTSNPN and CDR2 SVGIG (reference sequence). The CDR3 region is CAWSVQGNEQYF. CDR3 nucleotides: TGTGCCTGGAGTGTACAAGGGAACGAGCAGTACTTC.

The chain links TRBV5-1 to TRBJ2-1; 8 positions agree with TRBD1. The germline V gene has CDR1 SGHRS and CDR2 YFSETQ. The trim removed 3 bases at V and 2 bases at J, leaving 1 base unmatched. This CDR3 has 14 residues. CDR3 sequence (DNA): TGCGCCAGCAGCTGGACAGGGCCCTACAATGAGCAGTTCTTC. It specifies CASSWTGPYNEQFF. The entire variable domain, with the rest obtained from reference TRBV5-1 and TRBJ2-1, is as follows: KAGVTQTPRYLIKTRGQQVTLSCSPISGHRSVSWYQQTPGQGLQFLFEYFSETQRNKGNFPGRFSGRQFSNSRSEMNVSTLELGDSALYLCASSWTGPYNEQFFGPGTRLTVL.

The chain has TRBV18 and TRBJ2-7, with 8 bases that match TRBD2. Germline CDR1 is KGHSH and CDR2 is LQKENI. J lost 1 base, V lost 0 bases, and 8 bases had no gene match. The CDR3 extends over 17 amino acids. This CDR3 is CASSPPFGGGGSYEQYF. The CDR3 DNA follows: TGTGCCAGCTCACCACCGTTCGGGGGGGGAGGATCCTACGAGCAGTACTTC.

The V gene is TRBV5-1, the J gene TRBJ2-7; 8 positions match TRBD2. CDR1 and CDR2 (germline): SGHRS, YFSETQ. The CDR3 consists of 16 residues. Trimming cost V 4 bases and J 3 bases; bases outside gene matches: 12. This CDR3 is CASSPRSVLAVYEQYF. The CDR3 bases are TGCGCCAGCAGCCCCCGGAGCGTACTAGCGGTCTACGAGCAGTACTTC.

The rearrangement links TRBV19 to TRBJ1-1; D is possibly TRBD1 (5 bases). The germline V gene has CDR1 LNHDA and CDR2 SQIVND (reference sequence). This CDR3 comprises 14 residues. Between the trimmed V and J ends, which lost 3 bases and 4 bases, there was a span of 12 bases. The CDR3 sequence: CASSIGQGGTEAFF. The CDR3 DNA follows: TGTGCCAGTAGTATCGGGCAGGGTGGCACTGAAGCTTTCTTT.

Comment on this clone: Distinct nucleotide sequences in the sample also encode this CDR3. The rearrangement links TRBV2 to TRBJ2-3; no reliable D call. From germline, CDR1 is SNHLY and CDR2 FYNNEI. V lost 8 bases, J lost 1 base, and 7 bases lay in between. The CDR3 extends over 12 amino acids. The CDR3: CASVYGTDTQYF. The CDR3 DNA reads as TGTGCCAGCGTATATGGCACAGATACGCAGTATTTT.

This clone appeared a single time. The chain carries TRBV6-5 and TRBJ2-7, with D uncertain. CDR1 and CDR2 (germline): MNHEY, SVGAGI. The CDR3 has 14 amino acids. Trimming cost V 5 bases and J 3 bases, with 14 bases left between them. The CDR3 spells CASSPVRELYEQYF. In DNA form, the CDR3 reads TGTGCCAGCAGTCCCGTTAGGGAACTCTACGAGCAGTACTTC.

The chain carries TRBV5-1 and TRBJ1-5; no reliable D call. Trimming took off 2 bases at V and 3 bases at J, with 15 bases between the two ends. Germline V gene sequence: CDR1 SGHRS, CDR2 YFSETQ. The CDR3 loop spans 16 amino acids. CDR3 nucleotide sequence: TGCGCCAGCAGCTTAGGTTCGGGAGGACCCAATCAGCCCCAGCATTTT. This gives the protein CASSLGSGGPNQPQHF. Variable domain in full (rest from reference TRBV5-1 and TRBJ1-5): KAGVTQTPRYLIKTRGQQVTLSCSPISGHRSVSWYQQTPGQGLQFLFEYFSETQRNKGNFPGRFSGRQFSNSRSEMNVSTLELGDSALYLCASSLGSGGPNQPQHFGDGTRLSIL.

The chain combines TRBV5-5 with TRBJ2-7, with 7 positions matching TRBD1. J lost 4 bases, V lost 4 bases, and 11 bases had no gene match. The CDR3 contains 15 residues. Germline assignment: CDR1 SGHKS and CDR2 YYEKEE (reference sequence). Written as DNA, the CDR3 is TGTGCCAGCAGCCGTGACAGGGTGAGCACATACGAGCAGTACTTC. As protein: CASSRDRVSTYEQYF. Supplemented by reference TRBV5-5 and TRBJ2-7, the full variable domain reads DAGVTQSPTHLIKTRGQQVTLRCSPISGHKSVSWYQQVLGQGPQFIFQYYEKEERGRGNFPDRFSARQFPNYSSELNVNALLLGDSALYLCASSRDRVSTYEQYFGPGTRLTVT.

The V call is TRBV6-6, the J call TRBJ2-7; no definite D call. The CDR3 spans 13 residues. Germline assignment: CDR1 MNHNY and CDR2 SVGAGI (reference sequence). Trimming pared 2 bases from V and 1 base from J, leaving 6 bases between. The CDR3 region has the DNA TGTGCCAGCAGTTACGGGCTTTCCTACGAGCAGTACTTC. It translates to CASSYGLSYEQYF.

This chain connects TRBV27 to TRBJ1-2; D is possibly TRBD1 (6 bases). CDR1 is MNHEY and CDR2 is SMNVEV in the germline V gene (reference sequence). This CDR3 has 13 amino acids. Trimming took 4 bases from V and 4 from J, leaving 10 bases between them. CDR3 sequence: CASSSLTGYGYTF. In DNA, the CDR3 is TGTGCCAGCAGTTCTCTGACAGGCTATGGCTACACCTTC.

This clone turned up a few times. This rearrangement joins TRBV9 to TRBJ1-5, with 7 bases identical to TRBD1. The CDR3 length is 15 residues. Germline CDR1 SGDLS, CDR2 YYNGEE. V shed 0 bases and J 3 bases; nucleotides not matched to a gene: 3. In DNA form, the CDR3 reads TGTGCCAGCAGCGTAGTCGACAGGGACAATCAGCCCCAGCATTTT. Translation gives CASSVVDRDNQPQHF.

Written as DNA, the CDR3 is TGTGCCAGCAGAAAAGGGGACGGAAACTATGGCTACACCTTC. Protein sequence: CASRKGDGNYGYTF. J is TRBJ1-2 and V is TRBV28; D may be TRBD1 (5 bases). The CDR3 length is 14 residues. The V end lost 6 bases, the J end lost 2 bases, and 13 bases lay between the germline ends. Germline V gene lookup returns CDR1 MDHEN and CDR2 SYDVKM.

The chain employs TRBV7-9 and TRBJ2-7; 8 bases fit TRBD1. With 0 bases clipped from V and 2 bases from J, the junction kept 3 bases outside the gene matches. CDR3 size: 15 residues. Germline assignment: CDR1 SEHNR and CDR2 FQNEAQ (reference sequence). CDR3 residues: CASSLAGTGTYEQYF. Written as DNA, the CDR3 is TGTGCCAGCAGCTTAGCGGGGACAGGAACCTACGAGCAGTACTTC.

This clone has only a few counts. The chain carries TRBV25-1 and TRBJ1-6, with D possibly TRBD1 on 6 matching bases. Germline CDR1 MGHDK, CDR2 SYGVNS. Deletions cut 4 bases from V and 11 bases from J, with 12 bases between. The CDR3 sequence is 13 residues long. CDR3 sequence (DNA): TGTGCCAGCAGTGGGCCACAGGGCCCACCCCTCCACTTT. Protein sequence: CASSGPQGPPLHF.